The 27 T cell receptor beta chains below come from one sample, sequenced in a study of CD8 T cells in ankylosing spondylitis. Each CDR3 protein is one row after TCRdb ran MiXCR on the 5' RACE reads. The sample has about 450,000 distinct CDR3 sequences; roughly 27% are singletons. Their target antigens are unknown. Study-level findings and limits: Seemingly distinctive of ankylosing spondylitis blood was a TCR beta motif formed by eight highly homologous variants.

Material for sequencing was blood, either unsorted or a sorted T cell fraction (not recorded which). The receptors were gathered from a male donor with ankylosing spondylitis.

This clonotype was picked up a small number of times. V usage is TRBV6-1 and J usage is TRBJ2-3; TRBD1 agrees at 7 bases. Germline values: CDR1 MNHNS, CDR2 SASEGT. This CDR3 is built from 11 residues. V trimming: 4 bases; J trimming: 12 bases; junction bases outside the gene matches: 4. CDR3 sequence reads: CASSATGNQYF. In nucleotides, the CDR3 is TGTGCCAGCAGTGCGACAGGGAATCAGTATTTT.

CDR3 sequence reads: CASSRGGWNTEAFF. In DNA form, the CDR3 reads TGTGCCAGCAGCCGAGGGGGGTGGAACACTGAAGCTTTCTTT. This chain joins TRBV11-3 and TRBJ1-1; a weak D match, TRBD1 (6 bases). V was shortened by 5 bases and J by 1 base, with 11 bases between the two germline ends. Germline V lookup: CDR1 SGHNT, CDR2 YENEEA. The CDR3 runs to 14 residues.

This chain uses TRBV3-1 with TRBJ1-5; no reliable D call. With 2 bases removed from V and 4 bases from J, the gap between germline ends came to 6 bases. CDR3 length: 13 amino acids. Germline CDR1 and CDR2: LGHDT and YNNKEL (reference sequence). The CDR3 spells CASSQFINQPQHF. The CDR3 DNA reads as TGTGCCAGCAGCCAATTTATAAATCAGCCCCAGCATTTT.

Only a few counts were recorded for this clonotype. The gene calls are TRBV7-2 and TRBJ2-2, with 7 nucleotides matching TRBD1. Germline trimming cut 5 bases from V and 6 bases from J; bases unmatched to any gene: 9. Germline V gene data show CDR1 as SGHTA and CDR2 as FQGNSA. This CDR3 comprises 15 residues. The CDR3 nucleotides read TGTGCCAGCAGCCTAGACAGGGCGATCGCCGGGGAGCTGTTTTTT. Amino acids: CASSLDRAIAGELFF. The variable domain in full, completed from reference TRBV7-2 and TRBJ2-2, reads GAGVSQSPSNKVTEKGKDVELRCDPISGHTALYWYRQSLGQGLEFLIYFQGNSAPDKSGLPSDRFSAERTGGSVSTLTIQRTQQEDSAVYLCASSLDRAIAGELFFGEGSRLTVL.

The chain couples TRBV12-3 or TRBV12-4 to TRBJ1-1; 8 bases map to TRBD1. V lost 6 bases, J lost 4 bases, and 7 bases stayed unmatched. This CDR3 has 14 residues. The CDR3 protein is CASSPMTGVTEAFF. The CDR3 region has the DNA TGTGCCAGCAGCCCGATGACAGGGGTCACTGAAGCTTTCTTT.

This clonotype has at least ten counts. This chain connects TRBV12-3 or TRBV12-4 to TRBJ2-1, with D perhaps TRBD1 (6 bases). The CDR3 is made up of 14 amino acids. The V end lost 8 bases, the J end lost 0 bases, and 11 bases lay between the germline ends. The CDR3 here is CASGRGSSYNEQFF. DNA of the CDR3: TGTGCCAGCGGAAGGGGGAGCTCCTACAATGAGCAGTTCTTC.

CDR3 sequence: CASATSFSNQPQHF. Here the CDR3 DNA reads TGTGCCAGCGCGACTAGCTTTAGCAATCAGCCCCAGCATTTT. V and J are TRBV6-1 and TRBJ1-5; D not resolved. CDR3 length equals 14 residues. V gave up 8 bases and J gave up 0 bases, with 11 bases separating them. Germline lookup yields CDR1 MNHNS and CDR2 SASEGT.

V is TRBV5-1 and J is TRBJ2-1; D may be TRBD1 (5 bases). The ends were cut back, 5 bases at V and 3 bases at J, with 21 bases in the middle. The CDR3 has 17 residues. CDR1 and CDR2 (germline): SGHRS, YFSETQ. DNA of the CDR3: TGCGCCAGCAGTACCACTTACAGGAAGGCAAGCTACAATGAGCAGTTCTTC. It specifies CASSTTYRKASYNEQFF.

The CDR3 loop reads CASSLITSSYNSPLHF. The CDR3 DNA is TGTGCCAGCAGCCTCATTACCAGCTCCTATAATTCACCCCTCCACTTT. The chain uses TRBV5-8 and TRBJ1-6; D call uncertain. With 4 bases removed from V and 0 bases from J, the gap between germline ends came to 11 bases. CDR1 SGHTS and CDR2 YDEGEE come from the germline V gene. The CDR3 has 16 amino acids.

As to this clonotype: This may arise from a read error, as a much more abundant clone is one base away. The chain is built from TRBV5-1 and TRBJ1-5; possibly TRBD1 for D (5 bases). The CDR3 totals 14 residues. Between the trimmed V and J ends, which lost 4 bases and 2 bases, there was a span of 10 bases. Germline CDR1 is SGHRS and CDR2 is YFSETQ. The CDR3 region is CASSRGDGNQPQHF. Here the CDR3 DNA reads TGCGCCAGCAGCCGGGGGGACGGCAATCAGCCCCAGCATTTT.

The chain joins TRBV7-2 to TRBJ2-3, with D unresolved. This CDR3 contains 14 residues. Germline loops: CDR1 SGHTA, CDR2 FQGNSA. The germline V and J ends were trimmed by 6 bases and 4 bases, with 14 bases remaining between them. The CDR3 reads CASSGTGRADTQYF. The CDR3 nucleotides are TGTGCCAGCAGTGGTACGGGCCGCGCAGATACGCAGTATTTT.

This clonotype showed up just a few times. The rearrangement uses TRBV5-1 and TRBJ2-5; 7 bases match TRBD2. The CDR3 totals 15 residues. Germline V gene sequence: CDR1 SGHRS, CDR2 YFSETQ. Trimming at V came to 4 bases and at J to 2 bases, leaving 8 bases not matched to a gene. In DNA form, the CDR3 reads TGCGCCAGCAGCCCTCCTCCGGGACTACAAGAGACCCAGTACTTC. Encoded protein: CASSPPPGLQETQYF.

This clonotype was recorded at least ten times. The rearrangement links TRBV7-2 to TRBJ2-7; tentatively, D is TRBD1 or TRBD2 (6 bases each). CDR1 and CDR2 (germline): SGHTA, FQGNSA. V was shortened by 4 bases and J by 6 bases, with 16 bases between the two germline ends. This CDR3 has 14 amino acids. The CDR3 protein is CASSSRRGAREQYF. The CDR3 coding sequence is TGTGCCAGCAGCTCGAGGAGGGGGGCCCGCGAGCAGTACTTC. Complete variable domain (other parts from reference TRBV7-2 and TRBJ2-7): GAGVSQSPSNKVTEKGKDVELRCDPISGHTALYWYRQSLGQGLEFLIYFQGNSAPDKSGLPSDRFSAERTGGSVSTLTIQRTQQEDSAVYLCASSSRRGAREQYFGPGTRLTVT.

The chain combines TRBV30 with TRBJ1-2; no firm D call. Trimming pared 4 bases from V and 9 bases from J, leaving 9 bases between. This CDR3 contains 10 residues. In germline, CDR1 is GTSNPN, CDR2 SVGIG (reference sequence). CDR3 coding DNA: TGTGCCTGGATAGGTCTTCGCTACACCTTC. Its protein product is CAWIGLRYTF.

The rearrangement joins TRBV29-1 to TRBJ1-1; 8 bases are shared with TRBD1. The CDR3 runs 13 residues. The V gene end was trimmed by 4 bases and the J gene end by 3 bases; junction bases not matched to a gene: 4. Germline V gene data show CDR1 as SQVTM and CDR2 as ANQGSEA. CDR3 amino acids: CSVAQGADTEAFF. The CDR3 DNA reads TGCAGCGTTGCGCAGGGGGCGGACACTGAAGCTTTCTTT. Using reference TRBV29-1 and TRBJ1-1 for the parts outside the CDR3, the full variable domain is SAVISQKPSRDICQRGTSLTIQCQVDSQVTMMFWYRQQPGQSLTLIATANQGSEATYESGFVIDKFPISRPNLTFSTLTVSNMSPEDSSIYLCSVAQGADTEAFFGQGTRLTVV.

The J gene is TRBJ2-2, the V gene TRBV7-9, with D possibly being TRBD1 or TRBD2 (5 bases each). CDR1 is SEHNR, CDR2 FQNEAQ, per germline (reference sequence). V lost 4 bases and J lost 2, with 8 bases in between. This CDR3 is built from 14 residues. CDR3 amino acids: CASSSGGNTGELFF. DNA for the CDR3: TGTGCCAGCAGCTCTGGGGGTAACACCGGGGAGCTGTTTTTT.

This clonotype was found once. The gene calls are TRBV7-9 and TRBJ2-2; D is perhaps TRBD2 (5 bases). The CDR3 loop spans 14 amino acids. Per germline, CDR1 SEHNR and CDR2 FQNEAQ (reference sequence). With 4 bases removed from V and 6 bases from J, the gap between germline ends came to 12 bases. CDR3: CASSSTRAAGELFF. The CDR3 DNA follows: TGTGCCAGCAGCTCCACGCGGGCGGCCGGGGAGCTGTTTTTT.

The chain is built from TRBV7-6 and TRBJ2-5; TRBD2 agrees at 11 bases. Germline trimming cut 5 bases from V and 5 bases from J; bases unmatched to any gene: 16. Germline V gene data show CDR1 as SGHVS and CDR2 as FNYEAQ. CDR3 length equals 18 residues. The DNA for the CDR3 is TGTGCCAGCAGCGTCACCGCGAGCCTAGCGGGAGGTGTGGAGACCCAGTACTTC. Translated: CASSVTASLAGGVETQYF.

This clonotype appeared a few times. CDR3 DNA sequence: TGTGCCAGCAGTTTTTTTCATGGTGTGGCTACCAAGGGGAGCGCTGAGCAGTTCTTC. It codes for CASSFFHGVATKGSAEQFF. This chain connects TRBV12-3 or TRBV12-4 to TRBJ2-1; D may match TRBD1 or TRBD2 (5 bases each). This CDR3 has 19 amino acids. V dropped 3 bases and J dropped 9 bases, with 30 bases sitting between them.

This clonotype occurred a few times. The chain uses TRBV5-6 and TRBJ1-2; D ambiguous. The V gene lost 1 base and the J gene lost 2 bases, with 9 bases spanning the gap. Germline V CDR1 and CDR2: SGHDT, YYEEEE. CDR3 length equals 14 residues. This CDR3 is CASSLSLGNYGYTF. CDR3 bases: TGTGCCAGCAGCTTGTCTTTGGGAAACTATGGCTACACCTTC.

This clonotype was recorded a few times. The chain links TRBV6-5 to TRBJ2-3, with no clear D. This CDR3 region has 16 residues. V was trimmed by 0 bases and J by 0 bases, leaving 10 bases between them. Germline V gives CDR1 MNHEY, CDR2 SVGAGI. In DNA, the CDR3 is TGTGCCAGCAGTTACTCGGAATCCCTTAGCACAGATACGCAGTATTTT. As protein: CASSYSESLSTDTQYF.

The V and J genes are TRBV20-1 and TRBJ1-6; 7 nucleotides line up with TRBD1. The germline gives CDR1 DFQATT, CDR2 SNEGSKA (reference sequence). The CDR3 runs 11 residues. V shed 6 bases, J shed 11 bases, and the junction held 4 bases outside the gene matches. The CDR3 sequence is CSARGGAPLHF. CDR3 in DNA: TGCAGTGCCAGGGGGGGGGCACCCCTCCACTTT.

The chain links TRBV12-3 or TRBV12-4 to TRBJ2-2; 11 bases are a match to TRBD1. The CDR3 runs to 16 residues. The V and J ends lost 5 bases and 5 bases, in that order; junction bases with no gene match: 7. CDR3 DNA sequence: TGTGCCAGCAGTGTCCGGGACAGGGGGGGGACCGGGGAGCTGTTTTTT. As protein: CASSVRDRGGTGELFF.

The chain's CDR3 is CASSSNRGKETQYF. In DNA form, the CDR3 reads TGTGCCAGCAGCTCCAACAGGGGAAAAGAGACCCAGTACTTC. V gene TRBV7-9 combines with J gene TRBJ2-5; 7 bases map to TRBD1. The trim removed 4 bases at V and 3 bases at J, leaving 5 bases unmatched. CDR1 SEHNR and CDR2 FQNEAQ come from the germline V gene (reference sequence). The length of the CDR3 is 14 residues.

The chain employs TRBV3-1 and TRBJ2-3; TRBD2 matches 9 bases. The ends lost 0 bases at V and 4 bases at J; junction bases unmatched: 5. Germline V gene sequence: CDR1 LGHDT, CDR2 YNNKEL (reference sequence). This CDR3 has 16 residues. The CDR3: CASSQDPSGNADTQYF. In DNA form, the CDR3 reads TGTGCCAGCAGCCAAGACCCTAGCGGGAATGCAGATACGCAGTATTTT.

Ten or more counts support this clonotype. V usage is TRBV15 and J usage is TRBJ2-2; D possibly matches TRBD1 or TRBD2 (6 bases each). The CDR3 length is 16 residues. V lost 0 bases and J 4 bases, leaving 12 bases between the germline ends. Germline lookup yields CDR1 LNHNV and CDR2 YYDKDF (reference sequence). CDR3 nucleotides: TGTGCCACCAGCAGAGATAGGGGGGAATTCACCGGGGAGCTGTTTTTT. The encoded protein is CATSRDRGEFTGELFF.

This clonotype was seen only a few times. J is TRBJ1-5 and V is TRBV7-9; no clear D. Between the trimmed V and J ends, which lost 1 base and 5 bases, there was a span of 6 bases. The length of the CDR3 is 13 residues. Germline V gene lookup returns CDR1 SEHNR and CDR2 FQNEAQ (reference sequence). CDR3 nucleotides: TGTGCCAGCAGCTTAGGGGTCCATCAGCCCCAGCATTTT. It codes for CASSLGVHQPQHF.